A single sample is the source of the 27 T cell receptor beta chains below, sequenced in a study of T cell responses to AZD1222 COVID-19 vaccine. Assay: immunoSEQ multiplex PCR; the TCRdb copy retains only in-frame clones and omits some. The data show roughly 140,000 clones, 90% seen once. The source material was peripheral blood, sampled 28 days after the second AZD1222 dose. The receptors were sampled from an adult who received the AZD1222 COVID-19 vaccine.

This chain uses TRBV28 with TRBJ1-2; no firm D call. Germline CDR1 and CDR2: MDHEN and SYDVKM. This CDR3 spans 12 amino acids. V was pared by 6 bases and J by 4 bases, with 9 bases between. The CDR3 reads CASRYSTYGYTF. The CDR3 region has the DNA TGTGCCAGCAGATATAGCACCTATGGCTACACCTTC.

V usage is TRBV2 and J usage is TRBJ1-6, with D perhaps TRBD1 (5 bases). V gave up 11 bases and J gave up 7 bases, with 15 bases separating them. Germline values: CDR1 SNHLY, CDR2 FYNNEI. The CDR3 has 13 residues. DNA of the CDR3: TGTGCCGGGGCCGGGACGAGGAATTCACCCCTCCACTTT. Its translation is CAGAGTRNSPLHF.

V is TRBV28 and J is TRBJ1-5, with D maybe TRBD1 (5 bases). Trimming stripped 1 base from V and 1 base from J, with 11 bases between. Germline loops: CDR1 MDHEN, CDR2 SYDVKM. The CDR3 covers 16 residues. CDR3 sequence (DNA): TGTGCCAGCAGTTTATTTTTGGGGCTGAGCAATCAGCCCCAGCATTTT. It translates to CASSLFLGLSNQPQHF.

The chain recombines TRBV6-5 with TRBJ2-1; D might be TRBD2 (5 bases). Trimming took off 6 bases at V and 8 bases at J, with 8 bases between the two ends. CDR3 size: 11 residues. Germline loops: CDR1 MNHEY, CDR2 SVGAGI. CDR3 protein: CASRTGDEQFF. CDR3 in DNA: TGTGCCAGCAGGACCGGGGATGAGCAGTTCTTC.

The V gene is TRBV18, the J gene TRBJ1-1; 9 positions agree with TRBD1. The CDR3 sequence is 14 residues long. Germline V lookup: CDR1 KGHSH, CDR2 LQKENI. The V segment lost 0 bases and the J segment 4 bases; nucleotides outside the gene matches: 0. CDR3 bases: TGTGCCAGCTCACCACCGACAGGGGGCACTGAAGCTTTCTTT. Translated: CASSPPTGGTEAFF.

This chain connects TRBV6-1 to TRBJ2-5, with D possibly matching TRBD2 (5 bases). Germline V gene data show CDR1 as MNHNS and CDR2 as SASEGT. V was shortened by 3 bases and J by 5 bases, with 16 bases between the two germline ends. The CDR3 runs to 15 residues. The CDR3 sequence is CASSDTSGSVETQYF. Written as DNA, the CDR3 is TGTGCCAGCAGTGACACCTCTGGGAGCGTTGAGACCCAGTACTTC.

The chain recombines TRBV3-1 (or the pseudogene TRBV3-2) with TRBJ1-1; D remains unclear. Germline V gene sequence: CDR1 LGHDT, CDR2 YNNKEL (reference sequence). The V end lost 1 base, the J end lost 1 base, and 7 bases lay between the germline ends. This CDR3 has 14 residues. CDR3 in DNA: TGTGCCAGCAGCCAAGGGCAGAGGAACACTGAAGCTTTCTTT. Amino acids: CASSQGQRNTEAFF.

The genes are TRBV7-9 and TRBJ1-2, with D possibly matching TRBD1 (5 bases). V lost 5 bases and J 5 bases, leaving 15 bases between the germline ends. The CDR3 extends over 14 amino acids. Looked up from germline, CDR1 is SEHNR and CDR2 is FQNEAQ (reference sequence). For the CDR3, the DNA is TGTGCCAGCAGCCCGGGACCTTTTTTTTATGGCTACACCTTC. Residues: CASSPGPFFYGYTF.

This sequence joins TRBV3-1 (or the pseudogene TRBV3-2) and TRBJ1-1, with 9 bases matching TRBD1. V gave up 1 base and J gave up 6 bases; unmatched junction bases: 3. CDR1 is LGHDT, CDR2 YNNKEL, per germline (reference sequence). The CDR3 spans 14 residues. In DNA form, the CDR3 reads TGTGCCAGCAGCCAAGTCGACAGGGGGTCTGAAGCTTTCTTT. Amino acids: CASSQVDRGSEAFF.

Here the CDR3 reads CASGTGIRQPQHF. CDR3 nucleotide sequence: TGTGCCAGTGGGACCGGGATTAGACAGCCCCAGCATTTT. This sequence joins TRBV28 and TRBJ1-5, with D perhaps TRBD1 (5 bases). CDR1 and CDR2 from the germline V gene are MDHEN and SYDVKM. The V gene lost 9 bases and the J gene lost 7 bases, with 16 bases spanning the gap. The length of the CDR3 is 13 residues.

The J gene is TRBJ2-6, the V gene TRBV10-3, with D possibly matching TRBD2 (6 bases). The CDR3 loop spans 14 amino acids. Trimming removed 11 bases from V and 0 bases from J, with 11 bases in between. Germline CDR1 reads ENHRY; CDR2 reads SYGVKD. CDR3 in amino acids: CAATRDSGANVLTF. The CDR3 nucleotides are TGTGCCGCGACGCGGGACTCTGGGGCCAACGTCCTGACTTTC.

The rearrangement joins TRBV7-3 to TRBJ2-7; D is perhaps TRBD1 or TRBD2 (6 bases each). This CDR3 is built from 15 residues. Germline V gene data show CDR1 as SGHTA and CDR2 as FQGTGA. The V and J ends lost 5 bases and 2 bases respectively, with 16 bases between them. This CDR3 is CASSARGGLPYEQYF. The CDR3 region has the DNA TGTGCCAGCAGCGCCCGAGGGGGGCTTCCCTACGAGCAGTACTTC.

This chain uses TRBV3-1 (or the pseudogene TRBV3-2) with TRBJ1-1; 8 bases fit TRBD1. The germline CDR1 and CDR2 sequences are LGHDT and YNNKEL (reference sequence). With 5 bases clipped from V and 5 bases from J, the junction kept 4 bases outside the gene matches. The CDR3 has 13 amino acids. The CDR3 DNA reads TGTGCCAGCAGCTACAGGGGGAAGACTGAAGCTTTCTTT. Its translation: CASSYRGKTEAFF.

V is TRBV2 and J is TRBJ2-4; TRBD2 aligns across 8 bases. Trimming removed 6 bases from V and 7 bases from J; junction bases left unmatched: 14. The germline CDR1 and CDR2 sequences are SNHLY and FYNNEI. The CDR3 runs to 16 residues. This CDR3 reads CASRPTSGTVLNIQYF. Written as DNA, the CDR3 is TGTGCCAGCAGACCCACTAGCGGAACAGTTCTTAACATTCAGTACTTC.

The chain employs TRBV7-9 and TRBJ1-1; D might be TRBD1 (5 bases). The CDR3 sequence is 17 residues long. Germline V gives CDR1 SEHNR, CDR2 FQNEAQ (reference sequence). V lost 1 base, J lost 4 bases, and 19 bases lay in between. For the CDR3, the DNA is TGTGCCAGCAGCTTAGGGGGCCCATATCAGGGAGGCACTGAAGCTTTCTTT. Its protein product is CASSLGGPYQGGTEAFF.

The DNA for the CDR3 is TGTGCCAGCAGCTTGCGCGGGAGAGGCACCGGGGAGCTGTTTTTT. Encoded protein: CASSLRGRGTGELFF. The chain has TRBV5-6 and TRBJ2-2; the match to TRBD2 covers 7 bases. The V segment lost 1 base and the J segment 4 bases; nucleotides outside the gene matches: 4. The CDR3 is made up of 15 amino acids. Germline lookup yields CDR1 SGHDT and CDR2 YYEEEE.

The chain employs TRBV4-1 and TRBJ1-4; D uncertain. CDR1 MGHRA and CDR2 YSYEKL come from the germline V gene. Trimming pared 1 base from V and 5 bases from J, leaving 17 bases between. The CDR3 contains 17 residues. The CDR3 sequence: CASSQGPLTLSNEKLFF. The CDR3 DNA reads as TGCGCCAGCAGCCAAGGACCGTTGACCTTGTCCAATGAAAAACTGTTTTTT.

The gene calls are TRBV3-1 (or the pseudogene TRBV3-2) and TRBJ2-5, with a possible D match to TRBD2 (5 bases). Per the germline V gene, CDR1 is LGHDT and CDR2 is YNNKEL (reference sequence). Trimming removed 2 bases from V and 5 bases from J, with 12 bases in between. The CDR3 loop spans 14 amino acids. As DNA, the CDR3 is TGTGCCAGCAGCCAACCAAACAGAGGGGAGACCCAGTACTTC. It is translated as CASSQPNRGETQYF.

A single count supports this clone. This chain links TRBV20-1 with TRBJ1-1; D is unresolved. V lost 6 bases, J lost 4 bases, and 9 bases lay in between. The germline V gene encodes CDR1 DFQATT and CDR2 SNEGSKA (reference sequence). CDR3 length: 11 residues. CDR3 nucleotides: TGCAGTGCACTCGGGGTCACTGAAGCTTTCTTT. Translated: CSALGVTEAFF.

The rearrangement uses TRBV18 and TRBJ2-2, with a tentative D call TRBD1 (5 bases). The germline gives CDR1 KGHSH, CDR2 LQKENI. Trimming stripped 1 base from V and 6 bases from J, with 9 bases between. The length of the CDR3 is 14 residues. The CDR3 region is CASSPQGKPGELFF. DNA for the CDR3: TGTGCCAGCTCACCACAGGGGAAGCCCGGGGAGCTGTTTTTT.

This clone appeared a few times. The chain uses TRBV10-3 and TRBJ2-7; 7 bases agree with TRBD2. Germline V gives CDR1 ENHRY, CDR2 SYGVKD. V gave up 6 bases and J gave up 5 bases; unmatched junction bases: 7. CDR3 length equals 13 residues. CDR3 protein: CAIRGEGAHEQYF. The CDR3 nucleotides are TGTGCCATCAGGGGGGAGGGTGCCCACGAGCAGTACTTC.

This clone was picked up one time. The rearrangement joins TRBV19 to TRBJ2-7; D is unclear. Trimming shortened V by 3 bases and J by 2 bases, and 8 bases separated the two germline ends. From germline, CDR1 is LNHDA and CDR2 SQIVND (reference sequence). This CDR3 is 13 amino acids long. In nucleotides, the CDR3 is TGTGCCAGTAGTATTTACTTCACCTACGAGCAGTACTTC. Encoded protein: CASSIYFTYEQYF.

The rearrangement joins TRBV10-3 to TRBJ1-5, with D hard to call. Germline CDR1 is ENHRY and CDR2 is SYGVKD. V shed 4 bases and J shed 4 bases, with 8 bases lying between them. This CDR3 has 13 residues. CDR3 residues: CAISASLNQPQHF. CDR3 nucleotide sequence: TGTGCCATCAGTGCCTCATTAAATCAGCCCCAGCATTTT.

CDR3 sequence: CASSLDGEQFF. CDR3 sequence (DNA): TGTGCCAGCAGCTTAGATGGCGAGCAGTTCTTC. V and J are TRBV7-8 and TRBJ2-1; D remains unclear. Trimming shortened V by 1 base and J by 10 bases, and 5 bases separated the two germline ends. The CDR3 sequence is 11 residues long. Germline CDR1 SGHVS, CDR2 FQNEAQ.

Written as DNA, the CDR3 is TGTGCCAGCAGTAGGACTAGCGGGAGTCGAGCAGATACGCAGTATTTT. As protein: CASSRTSGSRADTQYF. The chain employs TRBV6-4 and TRBJ2-3, with 13 bases aligning to TRBD2. The ends lost 5 bases at V and 4 bases at J; junction bases unmatched: 6. Germline V gene lookup returns CDR1 MRHNA and CDR2 SNTAGT. The CDR3 covers 16 residues.

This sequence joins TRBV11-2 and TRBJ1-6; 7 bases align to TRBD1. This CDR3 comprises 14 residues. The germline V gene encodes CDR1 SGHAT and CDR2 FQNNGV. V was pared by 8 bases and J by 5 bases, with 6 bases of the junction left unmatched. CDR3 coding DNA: TGTGCCAGCGGAACAGGGGTGGATAATTCACCCCTCCACTTT. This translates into CASGTGVDNSPLHF.

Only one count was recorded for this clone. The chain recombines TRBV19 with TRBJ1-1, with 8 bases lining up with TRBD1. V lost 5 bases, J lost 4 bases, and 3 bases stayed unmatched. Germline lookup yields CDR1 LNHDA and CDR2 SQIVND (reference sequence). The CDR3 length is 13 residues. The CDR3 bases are TGTGCCAGTAGTGCTACAGGGGGCACTGAAGCTTTCTTT. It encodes CASSATGGTEAFF.